Below are 2 T cell receptor beta chains sequenced from a single sample in a study of blood T cells in healthy people across ages (dated by TCRdb to the mid-2010s). Library preparation employed 5' RACE. Instrument used: Illumina HiSeq 2500. The second PCR ran for roughly 7 to 12 cycles and used a J-beta primer mix along with a sample-barcoded 5' primer. The raw public data were reprocessed by TCRdb itself: fastp quality trimming at Q25, MiXCR clonotype calling, in-frame beta chains only. CDR3 protein sequences are deduplicated, and each keeps its most common genes and DNA. The sample has over 1,200,000 distinct CDR3 sequences on record, approximately 59% of them singletons. The ten biggest clones cover about 6.7% of the sample. The sequencing sample was made of blood. The source of these receptors is a man aged 18-30 years in good health.

The gene calls are TRBV29-1 and TRBJ2-1; TRBD1 agrees at 10 bases. Per germline, CDR1 SQVTM and CDR2 ANQGSEA. Losses at the gene ends were 6 bases for V and 7 bases for J; bases not matched to a gene: 9. This CDR3 spans 14 amino acids. CDR3 amino acids: CSVRPGTGENEQFF. The DNA of the CDR3 is TGCAGCGTGAGACCCGGGACAGGGGAGAATGAGCAGTTCTTC.

CDR3 protein: CSGQFSREQFF. CDR3 bases: TGCAGCGGACAGTTCTCTAGAGAGCAGTTCTTC. This chain connects TRBV29-1 to TRBJ2-1; D is possibly TRBD1 (5 bases). The CDR3 consists of 11 residues. Germline values: CDR1 SQVTM, CDR2 ANQGSEA. V shed 7 bases and J shed 10 bases, with 14 bases lying between them.